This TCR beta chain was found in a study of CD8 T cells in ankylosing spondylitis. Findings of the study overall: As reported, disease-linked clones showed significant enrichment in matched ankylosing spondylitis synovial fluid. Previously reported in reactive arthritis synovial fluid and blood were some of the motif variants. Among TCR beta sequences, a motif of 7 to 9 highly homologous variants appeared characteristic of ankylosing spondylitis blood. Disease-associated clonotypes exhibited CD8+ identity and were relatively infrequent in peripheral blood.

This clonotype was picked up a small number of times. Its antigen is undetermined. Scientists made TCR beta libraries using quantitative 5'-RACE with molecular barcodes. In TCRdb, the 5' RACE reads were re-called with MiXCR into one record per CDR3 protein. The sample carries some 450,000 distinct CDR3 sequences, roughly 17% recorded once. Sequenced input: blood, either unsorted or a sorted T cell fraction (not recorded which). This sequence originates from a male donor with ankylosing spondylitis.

For the CDR3, the DNA is TGTGCCAGCAGCTCCAGACTAGCGGGGACCTCCCTCAACAATGAGCAGTTCTTC. Protein sequence: CASSSRLAGTSLNNEQFF. The chain has TRBV12-3 or TRBV12-4 and TRBJ2-1; TRBD2 agrees at 11 bases. V was clipped by 6 bases and J by 5 bases; unmatched bases: 15. The CDR3 extends over 18 amino acids.